The TCR beta chain described here comes from a study of T cell changes during pregnancy in multiple sclerosis. Germline V gene sequence: CDR1 SQVTM, CDR2 ANQGSEA. V gave up 7 bases and J gave up 0 bases, with 6 bases separating them. This CDR3 has 11 residues. Some clones are missing from TCRdb's copy, which holds only in-frame ones; the method was immunoSEQ multiplex PCR. The table lists over 45,000 clones, more than 85% of them singletons, with approximately 2.2% in the top ten. The sequence was obtained from a female donor with multiple sclerosis, enrolled in a pregnancy study. This sample comprised peripheral blood, obtained in the third trimester of pregnancy. This chain links TRBV29-1 with TRBJ2-5, with unresolved D. In DNA, the CDR3 is TGCAGCGCACTGCACCAAGAGACCCAGTACTTC. It codes for CSALHQETQYF.